These T cell receptor beta chains were read from a single sample in a study of blood T cell repertoires in COVID-19. Assay used: immunoSEQ multiplex PCR; TCRdb lists only in-frame clones, some missing. The sample comprises about 250,000 clones, around four fifths of which are singletons, and roughly 5.8% rests with the top ten. Source material: peripheral blood. The receptors shown here come from an elderly man with acute or convalescent COVID-19. The CDR3 runs from the conserved cysteine through the conserved F or W. Each record gives: V gene, D gene, clone size, J gene, CDR3 protein, CDR3 DNA. D genes are given only for firm matches. Clone size is given for some rows only: seen once, a few or many times, or a class if the clone is expanded.

>TRBV5-1|-|-|TRBJ2-5
CASSLASGETQYF
TGCGCCAGCAGCTTGGCCTCCGGGGAGACCCAGTACTTC
>TRBV6-1|-|-|TRBJ1-1
CASSEAAGVGLNAAFF
TGTGCCAGCAGTGAAGCCGCGGGGGTCGGGCTGAACGCCGCTTTCTTT
>TRBV6-6|TRBD1|once|TRBJ1-2
CASSQGQGTNLGGYTF
TGTGCCAGCAGCCAGGGACAGGGGACCAACCTGGGAGGCTACACCTTC
>TRBV10-3|TRBD1|-|TRBJ1-1
CAISEFGQGEAFF
TGTGCCATCAGTGAGTTCGGACAGGGAGAAGCTTTCTTT
>TRBV28|-|once|TRBJ2-7
CASSLGPGDYGYF
TGTGCCAGCAGTTTGGGCCCAGGGGACTACGGCTACTTC
>TRBV19|TRBD2|once|TRBJ2-1
CASSSARGGNEQFF
TGTGCCAGTAGCTCGGCCCGGGGGGGGAATGAGCAGTTCTTC
>TRBV28|-|-|TRBJ1-2
CASSSYANYGYTF
TGTGCCAGCAGTTCCTACGCCAACTATGGCTACACCTTC
>TRBV28|TRBD2|-|TRBJ2-1
CVTGTSPYNEQFF
TGTGTCACCGGGACTAGTCCCTACAATGAGCAGTTCTTC
>TRBV4-1|-|-|TRBJ2-7
CASSRNTIQVYEQYF
TGCGCCAGCAGTCGAAACACTATACAGGTCTACGAGCAGTACTTC
>TRBV10-2|TRBD1|-|TRBJ2-5
CASSHTGTGGQETQYF
TGCGCCAGCAGCCACACCGGGACAGGGGGACAAGAGACCCAGTACTTC
>TRBV4-1|-|-|TRBJ2-3
CASSLTENLRTDTQYF
TGCGCCAGCAGCCTAACAGAAAACCTTCGCACAGATACGCAGTATTTT
>TRBV10-1|TRBD1|-|TRBJ2-7
CASSERTGRIYEQYF
TGCGCCAGCAGTGAACGGACAGGGAGGATCTACGAGCAGTACTTC
>TRBV5-1|TRBD1|-|TRBJ1-4
CASSLAGGGNEKLFF
TGCGCCAGCAGCTTGGCGGGAGGGGGCAACGAAAAACTGTTTTTT
>TRBV7-9|-|-|TRBJ1-4
CASSLGTGTIEKLFF
TGTGCCAGCAGCTTGGGAACAGGGACTATAGAAAAACTGTTTTTT
>TRBV5-4|-|once|TRBJ2-7
CASSPTAGTTISYEQYF
TGTGCCAGCAGCCCCACGGCGGGCACTACCATCTCCTACGAGCAGTACTTC
>TRBV10-1|TRBD2|once|TRBJ2-1
CASSELAGGYNEQFF
TGCGCCAGCAGTGAACTAGCGGGGGGTTACAATGAGCAGTTCTTC
>TRBV15|-|-|TRBJ1-2
CATSFDSRPSGYTF
TGTGCCACCAGCTTTGACTCAAGGCCCTCTGGCTACACCTTC
>TRBV5-8|-|-|TRBJ2-1
CASSRGPGGHSYNEQFF
TGTGCCAGCAGCCGGGGCCCGGGGGGACACTCCTACAATGAGCAGTTCTTC
>TRBV5-6|TRBD1|-|TRBJ2-7
CASSLDPRWAGGEYEQYF
TGTGCCAGCAGCTTGGACCCCAGATGGGCAGGGGGAGAATACGAGCAGTACTTC
>TRBV28|-|-|TRBJ1-1
CASSFGQFNTEAFF
TGTGCCAGCAGTTTTGGACAGTTTAACACTGAAGCTTTCTTT
>TRBV3-1/TRBV3-2|-|-|TRBJ2-7
CASSQEGSFEQYF
TGTGCCAGCAGCCAAGAGGGGAGTTTCGAGCAGTACTTC
>TRBV5-1|-|-|TRBJ2-7
CASSPQVTSYEQYF
TGCGCCAGCAGCCCACAGGTGACTTCCTACGAGCAGTACTTC
>TRBV28|-|-|TRBJ1-2
CASSLISEGYTF
TGTGCCAGCAGTTTAATCTCTGAGGGCTACACCTTC
>TRBV19|TRBD1|few|TRBJ1-2
CASSNPGQGLWGYTF
TGTGCCAGTAGTAACCCGGGACAGGGACTCTGGGGCTACACCTTC